These 24 T cell receptor beta chains were sequenced from one sample in a study of vaccination effects on CD4 cells after COVID-19. Method: immunoSEQ multiplex PCR; TCRdb's copy keeps in-frame clones and lacks some. The data show tens of thousands of clones, 55% to 75% seen once. The ViraFEST assay expanded antigen-specific CD4+ T cells with viral peptide pools before sequencing. Isolation of CD4+ T cells took place after nine to ten days of culture. Each participant received a vaccine that was either BNT162b2 or mRNA-1273, given as two doses. No cognate antigen is known for these TCRs. Sequenced here: CD4+ T cells from PBMCs cultured with HCoV-NL63 spike peptides, sampled after COVID-19 vaccination. All receptors derive from a human donor who received a COVID-19 vaccine.

This chain links TRBV4-1 with TRBJ2-7; 11 bases match TRBD2. The length of the CDR3 is 15 residues. CDR1 and CDR2 from the germline V gene are MGHRA and YSYEKL. V lost 4 bases to trimming and J lost 4 bases; unmatched junction nucleotides: 6. The CDR3, as DNA: TGCGCCAGCAGCCTAATTACTAGCGGGAGTTACGAGCAGTACTTC. Protein: CASSLITSGSYEQYF.

CDR3 residues: CASSQGRLAGRLSYEQYF. The CDR3 nucleotides are TGTGCCAGCAGCCAAGGGAGACTAGCGGGGAGACTCTCCTACGAGCAGTACTTC. The chain has TRBV14 and TRBJ2-7; TRBD2 matches at 11 bases. The trim removed 1 base at V and 0 bases at J, leaving 8 bases unmatched. The germline V gene has CDR1 SGHDN and CDR2 FVKESK. The CDR3 is 18 amino acids.

This clone was counted only a few times. This chain joins TRBV6-5 and TRBJ1-2; 8 bases line up with TRBD1. The CDR3 runs 13 residues. Looked up from germline, CDR1 is MNHEY and CDR2 is SVGAGI. J lost 4 bases, V lost 6 bases, and 4 bases had no gene match. DNA for the CDR3: TGTGCCAGCAGAAATACAGGGGGCTATGGCTACACCTTC. Protein product: CASRNTGGYGYTF.

The chain couples TRBV5-4 to TRBJ2-7; TRBD2 matches 15 bases. The CDR3 has 15 residues. J gave up 9 bases and V 4 bases, and 8 bases lay outside the gene matches. Germline assignment: CDR1 SGHNT and CDR2 YYREEE (reference sequence). CDR3 DNA: TGTGCCAGCAGCCTAGGGACTAGCGGGAGGTCTCGGCAGTACTTC. It yields the protein CASSLGTSGRSRQYF.

The chain couples TRBV9 to TRBJ1-5; D ambiguous. V dropped 0 bases and J dropped 6 bases, with 10 bases sitting between them. There are 14 residues in the CDR3. Per germline, CDR1 SGDLS and CDR2 YYNGEE. CDR3 sequence (DNA): TGTGCCAGCAGCGTAGGAGCGGATGGTCAGCCCCAGCATTTT. This gives the protein CASSVGADGQPQHF.

The chain carries TRBV11-2 and TRBJ1-6; 7 bases match TRBD1. The J segment lost 8 bases and the V segment lost 5 bases, leaving 9 bases of the junction unmatched. Germline V gene sequence: CDR1 SGHAT, CDR2 FQNNGV. The CDR3 covers 15 residues. The CDR3 bases are TGTGCCAGCAGCGCATCCGGGACAGCATATTCACCCCTCCACTTT. Translation: CASSASGTAYSPLHF. The whole variable domain, remainder taken from reference TRBV11-2 and TRBJ1-6, is EAGVAQSPRYKIIEKRQSVAFWCNPISGHATLYWYQQILGQGPKLLIQFQNNGVVDDSQLPKDRFSAERLKGVDSTLKIQPAKLEDSAVYLCASSASGTAYSPLHFGNGTRLTVT.

This rearrangement joins TRBV27 to TRBJ1-3; D is unresolved. CDR1 and CDR2 (germline): MNHEY, SMNVEV (reference sequence). V was clipped by 6 bases and J by 0 bases, with 9 bases between them. The CDR3 is 14 residues long. The CDR3 sequence is CASSPRNSGNTIYF. In DNA form, the CDR3 reads TGTGCCAGCAGCCCCAGGAACTCTGGAAACACCATATATTTT.

Only a few counts were recorded for this clone. The CDR3 is CASSPLGPLSGNTIYF. CDR3 in DNA: TGTGCCAGCAGCCCGTTGGGGCCCCTCTCTGGAAACACCATATATTTT. This chain uses TRBV3-1 (or the pseudogene TRBV3-2) with TRBJ1-3; weak D call: TRBD1 (5 bases). CDR3 length: 16 amino acids. Germline V CDR1 and CDR2: LGHDT, YNNKEL (reference sequence). V was pared by 4 bases and J by 0 bases, with 13 bases between.

The rearrangement uses TRBV5-1 and TRBJ2-7; 11 bases are a match to TRBD2. The germline CDR1 and CDR2 sequences are SGHRS and YFSETQ. V lost 0 bases and J lost 2; bases outside the gene matches: 4. The CDR3 is 16 amino acids. CDR3 region: CASSLVAGGPPYEQYF. The CDR3 DNA follows: TGCGCCAGCAGCTTGGTAGCGGGAGGGCCCCCCTACGAGCAGTACTTC.

This rearrangement joins TRBV5-4 to TRBJ2-2, with 15 bases matching TRBD2. Germline assignment: CDR1 SGHNT and CDR2 YYREEE (reference sequence). CDR3 length equals 17 residues. V was pared by 5 bases and J by 1 base, with 3 bases of the junction left unmatched. The CDR3 region is CASRRTSGGENTGELFF. CDR3 nucleotide sequence: TGTGCCAGCAGACGGACTAGCGGGGGGGAGAACACCGGGGAGCTGTTTTTT.

This sequence joins TRBV27 and TRBJ2-3; D possibly uses TRBD1 or TRBD2 (6 bases each). Trimming took off 7 bases at V and 2 bases at J, with 22 bases between the two ends. The germline gives CDR1 MNHEY, CDR2 SMNVEV (reference sequence). The CDR3 loop spans 17 amino acids. In DNA, the CDR3 is TGTGCCAGCAAACCCCGGGGGCGGGGACGGGTCACAGATACGCAGTATTTT. This translates into CASKPRGRGRVTDTQYF.

This clone was found a few times. The J gene is TRBJ1-1, the V gene TRBV11-3; 9 bases match TRBD1. This CDR3 has 16 amino acids. Germline CDR1 SGHNT, CDR2 YENEEA. Trimming at V came to 4 bases and at J to 3 bases, leaving 9 bases not matched to a gene. The CDR3 nucleotides read TGTGCCAGCAGCTACACCGGGACAGGGAGGGACACTGAAGCTTTCTTT. Protein sequence: CASSYTGTGRDTEAFF.

This clone was seen only a few times. The chain carries TRBV4-1 and TRBJ1-2; no definite D call. The V gene's germline CDR1 is MGHRA and CDR2 YSYEKL. V was trimmed by 3 bases and J by 3 bases, leaving 11 bases between them. CDR3 length: 14 residues. CDR3 region: CASSQSAAYYGYTF. CDR3 in DNA: TGCGCCAGCAGCCAGTCGGCAGCCTACTATGGCTACACCTTC.

The rearrangement joins TRBV24-1 to TRBJ2-5, with 11 bases aligning to TRBD2. Unmatched junction bases numbered 7, after V lost 9 bases and J lost 2 bases. The germline gives CDR1 KGHDR, CDR2 SFDVKD. The CDR3 loop spans 15 amino acids. The DNA of the CDR3 is TGTGCCACCCACTCAGGGACTAGCGGACAAGAGACCCAGTACTTC. This translates into CATHSGTSGQETQYF.

This clone was recorded only once. The chain employs TRBV9 and TRBJ1-2; TRBD1 aligns across 7 bases. This CDR3 region has 13 residues. Per the germline V gene, CDR1 is SGDLS and CDR2 is YYNGEE. With V trimmed by 5 bases and J by 3 bases, 4 bases remained unmatched. CDR3 residues: CASSDTGDYGYTF. DNA for the CDR3: TGTGCCAGCAGTGATACAGGGGACTATGGCTACACCTTC.

The chain has TRBV18 and TRBJ1-3, with 12 positions matching TRBD1. Germline V CDR1 and CDR2: KGHSH, LQKENI. CDR3 length: 17 residues. The trim removed 0 bases at V and 4 bases at J, leaving 4 bases unmatched. CDR3 nucleotides: TGTGCCAGCTCACCACCGGGGACAGGGGGCCTCGGAAACACCATATATTTT. Its protein product is CASSPPGTGGLGNTIYF.

This chain links TRBV19 with TRBJ1-2; no definite D call. CDR3 length: 13 amino acids. Deletions cut 6 bases from V and 7 bases from J, with 15 bases between. The V gene's germline CDR1 is LNHDA and CDR2 SQIVND (reference sequence). For the CDR3, the DNA is TGTGCCAGTAGCGACTTGGGGTTGTCTGGCTACACCTTC. Encoded protein: CASSDLGLSGYTF.

The rearrangement uses TRBV5-4 and TRBJ2-3; 9 positions match TRBD1. Germline lookup yields CDR1 SGHNT and CDR2 YYREEE (reference sequence). Trimming took 4 bases from V and 4 from J; bases not matched to a gene: 7. This CDR3 is 15 amino acids long. The CDR3 region has the DNA TGTGCCAGCAGCATTCGCGACAGGGGGGCAGATACGCAGTATTTT. Amino acid sequence: CASSIRDRGADTQYF.

The rearrangement links TRBV5-1 to TRBJ2-2; 10 nucleotides line up with TRBD2. Per the germline V gene, CDR1 is SGHRS and CDR2 is YFSETQ. The ends lost 3 bases at V and 6 bases at J; junction bases unmatched: 8. The CDR3 extends over 16 amino acids. The CDR3 reads CASSSVAGGVAGELFF. CDR3 bases: TGCGCCAGCAGCTCGGTAGCGGGGGGTGTCGCCGGGGAGCTGTTTTTT.

This clone was seen more than once but under ten times. The V and J genes are TRBV30 and TRBJ1-2; no clear D. Germline assignment: CDR1 GTSNPN and CDR2 SVGIG (reference sequence). The CDR3 totals 11 residues. V was clipped by 4 bases and J by 8 bases, with 11 bases between them. CDR3 in DNA: TGTGCCTGGACCTTCGGGAGCGGCTACACCTTC. It codes for CAWTFGSGYTF.

The chain recombines TRBV7-9 with TRBJ2-5; 9 nucleotides agree with TRBD2. The length of the CDR3 is 15 residues. Germline CDR1 and CDR2: SEHNR and FQNEAQ (reference sequence). V shed 4 bases and J 2 bases; nucleotides not matched to a gene: 5. The CDR3 DNA reads TGTGCCAGCAGCTCAGATAGCGGGAGACAAGAGACCCAGTACTTC. Protein product: CASSSDSGRQETQYF.

The J gene is TRBJ1-2, the V gene TRBV6-1; D may be TRBD1 (5 bases). This CDR3 contains 14 residues. V dropped 2 bases and J dropped 8 bases, with 15 bases sitting between them. CDR1 MNHNS and CDR2 SASEGT come from the germline V gene. CDR3 protein: CASSESGPSLGYTF. DNA for the CDR3: TGTGCCAGCAGTGAATCAGGGCCGAGTCTGGGCTACACCTTC.

The J gene is TRBJ1-3, the V gene TRBV6-5; the D is unclear. The CDR3 has 16 amino acids. The germline V gene encodes CDR1 MNHEY and CDR2 SVGAGI. V was shortened by 2 bases and J by 4 bases, with 15 bases between the two germline ends. CDR3 region: CASSYKQSSVGNTIYF. The CDR3 bases are TGTGCCAGCAGTTACAAACAGTCGAGTGTCGGAAACACCATATATTTT.

The gene calls are TRBV6-6 and TRBJ2-1; D could derive from TRBD1 or TRBD2 (5 bases each). V lost 5 bases, J lost 8 bases, and 19 bases lay in between. Looked up from germline, CDR1 is MNHNY and CDR2 is SVGAGI (reference sequence). CDR3 length: 15 residues. Here the CDR3 reads CASSQPKKLGDEQFF. DNA for the CDR3: TGTGCCAGCAGTCAGCCTAAGAAGCTGGGGGATGAGCAGTTCTTC.